The present TCR beta chain was sequenced within a study of cytomegalovirus exposure and HLA in healthy donors. On this clone itself: Its antigen is still unknown.

The primer mix had 60 Vbeta and 13 Jbeta primers. Original processing methods: Counted up in a later analysis, unique TCR beta chains came to some 80 million, with around 11 million shared. Data came from immunoSEQ multiplex PCR; TCRdb stores just in-frame clones and leaves some out. The V and J calls and the clone size are those of that table, but D and trimming were determined from the DNA. The data contain 150,000 to 200,000 clones, roughly 82% of them seen just once; the ten biggest clones take up less than 2%. Findings of the study overall: Confirmation in vitro established that a few CMV-associated chains were specific for CMV antigens.

The TCR was taken from a man aged 40-50 years in good health and CMV-seronegative. The material sequenced was PBMCs.

CDR3 nucleotides: TGTGCCAGCAGTTTTAACGGGGTGGGGTACGAGCAGTACTTC. As protein: CASSFNGVGYEQYF. The chain has TRBV28 and TRBJ2-7; a possible D gene is TRBD2 (5 bases). V dropped 3 bases and J dropped 4 bases, with 13 bases sitting between them. This CDR3 comprises 14 residues. Per the germline V gene, CDR1 is MDHEN and CDR2 is SYDVKM. The full variable domain, with the rest looked up from reference TRBV28 and TRBJ2-7, is DVKVTQSSRYLVKRTGEKVFLECVQDMDHENMFWYRQDPGLGLRLIYFSYDVKMKEKGDIPEGYSVSREKKERFSLILESASTNQTSMYLCASSFNGVGYEQYFGPGTRLTVT.